This T cell receptor beta chain is from a study of early T cells in non-severe SARS-CoV-2 infection (dated by TCRdb to about 2021). Concerning the study at large: Because TCR sequencing was done on bulk RNA from unsorted whole blood, the alpha and beta chains could not be paired.

The library was produced with 5' RACE. Sequencing used a NextSeq 500. In the TCR library protocol, unique molecular identifiers were attached to individual cDNA molecules to correct for PCR bias and sequencing error. Both TCR alpha and beta chains were sequenced, and tight co-correlation was observed between alpha and beta sequence abundances in each sample. The original pipeline was this. V gene, J gene and CDR3 annotation of TCR sequences was performed with Decombinator V4. TCRs were defined as expanded if a significant change between any two time points was detected under a Poisson model with p below 0.0001. TCR abundances were normalised to the total number of TCRs sequenced in each sample and reported as counts per million. TRAV1-2 paired with TRAJ12, TRAJ20 or TRAJ33 defined MAIT TCRs, while TRAV10 paired with TRAJ18 defined iNKT TCRs. VDJdb, accessed 1 November 2021, was searched for CMV, EBV and SARS-CoV-2 annotated TCRs, with TCRs annotated for multiple antigens excluded. The public reads were reanalyzed by TCRdb: fastp trimming at Q25, MiXCR alignment, in-frame beta chains only. Identical CDR3 protein sequences are pooled into one entry, listed with their most common genes and DNA. TCRdb, rather than the study authors, made the V and J calls. This sample has 45,000 to 50,000 distinct CDR3 sequences in its table, and around 6.4% of those were observed once. The top ten constitute roughly 6.9% of the sample.

This clonotype was detected a few times. What antigen it recognizes has not been identified. There are no base qualities to consult, and no much larger clone falls within one base. A case-control design nested within a healthcare worker cohort in London, UK, was used, with weekly nasopharyngeal swab PCR tests and blood sampling performed. Healthcare workers were recruited between 23 and 31 March 2020, during the week of the UK lockdown, and were followed weekly for up to about 15 weeks. Deletion took 3 bases off V and 1 base off J, with a span of 7 bases between the germline ends. CDR1 KGHDR and CDR2 SFDVKD were looked up in the germline V gene. Inclusive of the bounding cysteine and phenylalanine, the CDR3 is 14 residues long. Left in the record is the CDR3 DNA by itself, 42 bases read in frame from the first base. Results and caveats for the whole study, not just this receptor: VDJdb matching was skewed toward anti-spike CD8 responses, so virus-specific expansions were likely underestimated and private and CD4 specificities were missed.

This chain joins TRBV24-1 to TRBJ2-3; TRBD1 is a weak D gene call, 6 bases matching. The TCR comes from an adult who was a healthcare worker with PCR-confirmed SARS-CoV-2 infection or an uninfected control (not recorded which). The sequenced sample was whole blood, obtained at baseline. The CDR3 has the sequence CATSDPGGTDTQYF. The nucleotide sequence reads as follows: TGTGCCACCAGTGATCCAGGGGGCACAGATACGCAGTATTTT.